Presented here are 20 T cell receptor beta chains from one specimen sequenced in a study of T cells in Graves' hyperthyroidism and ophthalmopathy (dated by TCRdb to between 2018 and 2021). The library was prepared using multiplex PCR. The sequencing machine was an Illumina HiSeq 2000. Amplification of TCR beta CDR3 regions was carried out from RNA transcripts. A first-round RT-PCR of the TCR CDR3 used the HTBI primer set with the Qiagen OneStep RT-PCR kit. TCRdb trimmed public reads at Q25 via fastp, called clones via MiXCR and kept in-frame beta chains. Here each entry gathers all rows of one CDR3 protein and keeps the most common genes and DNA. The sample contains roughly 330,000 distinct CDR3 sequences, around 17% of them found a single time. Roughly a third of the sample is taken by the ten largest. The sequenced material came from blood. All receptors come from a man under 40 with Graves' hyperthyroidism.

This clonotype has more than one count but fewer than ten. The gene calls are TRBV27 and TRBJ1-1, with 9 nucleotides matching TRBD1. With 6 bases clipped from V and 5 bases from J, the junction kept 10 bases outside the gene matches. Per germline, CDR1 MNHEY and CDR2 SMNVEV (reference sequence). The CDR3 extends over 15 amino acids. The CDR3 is CASSRYRGLETEAFF. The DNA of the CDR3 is TGTGCCAGCAGCAGGTACAGGGGGCTGGAAACTGAAGCTTTCTTT.

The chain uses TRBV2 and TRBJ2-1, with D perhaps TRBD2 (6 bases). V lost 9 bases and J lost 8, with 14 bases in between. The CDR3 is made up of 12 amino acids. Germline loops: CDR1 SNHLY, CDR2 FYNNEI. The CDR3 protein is CASSGERDEQFF. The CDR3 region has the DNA TGTGCCAGTTCGGGAGAAAGGGATGAGCAGTTCTTC.

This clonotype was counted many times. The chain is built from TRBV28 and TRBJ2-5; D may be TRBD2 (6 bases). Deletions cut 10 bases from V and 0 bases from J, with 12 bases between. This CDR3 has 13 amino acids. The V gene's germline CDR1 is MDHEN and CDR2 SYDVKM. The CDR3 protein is CAIGGGNQETQYF. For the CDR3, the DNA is TGTGCCATCGGGGGAGGCAACCAAGAGACCCAGTACTTC.

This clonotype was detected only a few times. CDR3 DNA: TGTGCCAGCAGTCAGATAGACAGCTCCTACAATGAGCAGTTCTTC. Amino acid sequence: CASSQIDSSYNEQFF. The V and J genes are TRBV7-6 and TRBJ2-1; a weak D match, TRBD1 (5 bases). The CDR3 runs 15 residues. Germline V gene sequence: CDR1 SGHVS, CDR2 FNYEAQ. V lost 6 bases, J lost 0 bases, and 12 bases lay in between.

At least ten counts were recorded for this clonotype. CDR3 in amino acids: CATRAGTGDFGRQFF. As DNA, the CDR3 is TGTGCCACCAGAGCCGGGACAGGGGATTTCGGTCGGCAGTTCTTC. J is TRBJ2-1 and V is TRBV6-1; 10 nucleotides match TRBD1. Germline V gives CDR1 MNHNS, CDR2 SASEGT. The length of the CDR3 is 15 residues. J lost 12 bases, V lost 10 bases, and 18 bases had no gene match.

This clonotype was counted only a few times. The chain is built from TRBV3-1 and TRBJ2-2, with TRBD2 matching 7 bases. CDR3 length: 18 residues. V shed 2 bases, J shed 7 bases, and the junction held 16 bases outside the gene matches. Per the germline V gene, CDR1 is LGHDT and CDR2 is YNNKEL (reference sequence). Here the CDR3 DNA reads TGTGCCAGCAGCCAATCACGGGGGAGGACTAGTACAATCGGGGAGCTGTTTTTT. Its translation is CASSQSRGRTSTIGELFF.

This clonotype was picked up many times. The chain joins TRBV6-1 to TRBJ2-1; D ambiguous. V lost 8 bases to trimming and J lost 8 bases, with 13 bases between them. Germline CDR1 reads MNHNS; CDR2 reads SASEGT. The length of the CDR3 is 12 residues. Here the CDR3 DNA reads TGTGCCAGCGGGTTTTGGGCGTATGAGCAGTTCTTC. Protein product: CASGFWAYEQFF.

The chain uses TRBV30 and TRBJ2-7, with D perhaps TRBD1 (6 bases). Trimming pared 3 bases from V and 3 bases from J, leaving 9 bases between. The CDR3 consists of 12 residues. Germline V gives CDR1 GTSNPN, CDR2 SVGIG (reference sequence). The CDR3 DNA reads TGTGCCTGGAGACCGGACAGCTACGAGCAGTACTTC. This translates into CAWRPDSYEQYF.

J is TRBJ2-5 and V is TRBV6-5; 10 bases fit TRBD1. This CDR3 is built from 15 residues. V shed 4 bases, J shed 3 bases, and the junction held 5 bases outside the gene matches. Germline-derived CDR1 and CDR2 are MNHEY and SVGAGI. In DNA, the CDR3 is TGTGCCAGCAGTTCTTCCGGGACAGGGGAAGAGACCCAGTACTTC. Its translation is CASSSSGTGEETQYF.

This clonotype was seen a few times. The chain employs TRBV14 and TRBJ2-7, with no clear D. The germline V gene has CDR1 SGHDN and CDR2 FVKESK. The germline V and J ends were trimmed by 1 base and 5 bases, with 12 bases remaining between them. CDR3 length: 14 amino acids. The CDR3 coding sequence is TGTGCCAGCAGCCAAGTCCTGAGTACCAACGAGCAGTACTTC. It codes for CASSQVLSTNEQYF.

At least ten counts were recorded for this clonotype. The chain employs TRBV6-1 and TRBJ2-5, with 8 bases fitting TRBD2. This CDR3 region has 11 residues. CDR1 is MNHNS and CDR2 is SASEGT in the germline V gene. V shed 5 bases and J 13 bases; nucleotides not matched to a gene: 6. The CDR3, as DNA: TGTGCCAGCAGTCGGGGGGGTGTCCTGTACTTC. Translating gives CASSRGGVLYF.

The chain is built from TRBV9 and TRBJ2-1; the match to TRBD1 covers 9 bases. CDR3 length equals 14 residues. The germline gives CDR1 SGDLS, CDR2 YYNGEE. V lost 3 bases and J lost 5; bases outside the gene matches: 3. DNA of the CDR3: TGTGCCAGCAGCGGGACAGGGGCCCACAATGAGCAGTTCTTC. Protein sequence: CASSGTGAHNEQFF. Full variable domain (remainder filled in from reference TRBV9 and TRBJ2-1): DSGVTQTPKHLITATGQRVTLRCSPRSGDLSVYWYQQSLDQGLQFLIQYYNGEERAKGNILERFSAQQFPDLHSELNLSSLELGDSALYFCASSGTGAHNEQFFGPGTRLTVL.

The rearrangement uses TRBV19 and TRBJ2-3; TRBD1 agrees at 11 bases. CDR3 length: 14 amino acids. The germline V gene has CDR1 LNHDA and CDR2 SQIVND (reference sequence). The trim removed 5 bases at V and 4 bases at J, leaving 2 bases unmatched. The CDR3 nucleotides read TGTGCCAGTAGTGCGGGACAGGGGGCAGATACGCAGTATTTT. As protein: CASSAGQGADTQYF.

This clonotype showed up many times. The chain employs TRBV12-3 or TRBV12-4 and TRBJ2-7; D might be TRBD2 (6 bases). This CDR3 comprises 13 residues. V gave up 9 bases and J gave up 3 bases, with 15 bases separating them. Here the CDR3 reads CASNRDSNYEQYF. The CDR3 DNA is TGTGCCAGTAACCGGGACTCTAACTACGAGCAGTACTTC.

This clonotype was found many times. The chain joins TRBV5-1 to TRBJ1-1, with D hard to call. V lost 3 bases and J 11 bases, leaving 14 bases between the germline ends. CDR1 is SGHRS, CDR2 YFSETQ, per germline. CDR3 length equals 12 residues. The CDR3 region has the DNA TGCGCCAGCAGCTCCGCCGAGGGAGTCGCTTTCTTT. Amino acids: CASSSAEGVAFF.

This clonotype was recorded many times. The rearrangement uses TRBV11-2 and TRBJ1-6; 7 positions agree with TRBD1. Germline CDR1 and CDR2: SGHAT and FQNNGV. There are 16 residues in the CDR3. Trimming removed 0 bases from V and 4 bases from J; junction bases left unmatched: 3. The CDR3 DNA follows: TGTGCCAGCAGCTTAGAGGGGACAGCATATAATTCACCCCTCCACTTT. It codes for CASSLEGTAYNSPLHF.

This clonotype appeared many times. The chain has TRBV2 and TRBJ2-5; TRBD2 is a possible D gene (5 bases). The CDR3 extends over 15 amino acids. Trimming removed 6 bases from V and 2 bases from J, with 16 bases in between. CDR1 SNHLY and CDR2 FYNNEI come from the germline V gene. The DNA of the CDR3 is TGTGCCAGCAGCAACCGGCGCAGCGGACAAGAGACCCAGTACTTC. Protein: CASSNRRSGQETQYF. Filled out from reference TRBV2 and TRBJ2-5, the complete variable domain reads EPEVTQTPSHQVTQMGQEVILRCVPISNHLYFYWYRQILGQKVEFLVSFYNNEISEKSEIFDDQFSVERPDGSNFTLKIRSTKLEDSAMYFCASSNRRSGQETQYFGPGTRLLVL.

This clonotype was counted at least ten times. CDR3 bases: TGTGCCAGCAGTTCGGCGGGGGCACCCTATGGCTACACCTTC. This gives the protein CASSSAGAPYGYTF. V gene TRBV28 combines with J gene TRBJ1-2, with D possibly matching TRBD1 (6 bases). V was shortened by 4 bases and J by 4 bases, with 13 bases between the two germline ends. Germline V gives CDR1 MDHEN, CDR2 SYDVKM. There are 14 residues in the CDR3.

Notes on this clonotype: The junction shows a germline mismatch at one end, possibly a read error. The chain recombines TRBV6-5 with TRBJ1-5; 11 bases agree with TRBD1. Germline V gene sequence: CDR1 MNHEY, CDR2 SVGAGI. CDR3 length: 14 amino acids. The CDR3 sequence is CAGSYGTGGQPQHF. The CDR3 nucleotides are TGTGCCGGCAGTTACGGGACAGGGGGACAGCCCCAGCATTTT.

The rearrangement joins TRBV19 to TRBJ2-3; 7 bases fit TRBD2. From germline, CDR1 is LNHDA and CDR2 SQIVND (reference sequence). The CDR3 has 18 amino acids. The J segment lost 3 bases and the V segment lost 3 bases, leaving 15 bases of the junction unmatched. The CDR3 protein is CASSIPLGGVENTDTQYF. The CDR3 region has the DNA TGTGCCAGTAGTATCCCCCTGGGGGGGGTGGAAAATACAGATACGCAGTATTTT. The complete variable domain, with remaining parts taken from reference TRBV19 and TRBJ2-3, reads DGGITQSPKYLFRKEGQNVTLSCEQNLNHDAMYWYRQDPGQGLRLIYYSQIVNDFQKGDIAEGYSVSREKKESFPLTVTSAQKNPTAFYLCASSIPLGGVENTDTQYFGPGTRLTVL.